Presented here are 8 T cell receptor beta chains from one specimen sequenced in a study of T-cell reconstitution after alpha-beta-depleted transplantation in children. The library targeted TCRbeta and was prepared with unique molecular identifiers. One entry per CDR3 protein results from TCRdb running MiXCR on the PCR reads. The profile shows just under 550,000 distinct CDR3 sequences, roughly 18% of them singletons. The sequences come from PBMCs from the stem cell graft donor, collected from the stem cell graft. These receptors were taken from a human donor who donated a stem cell graft to a child with acute lymphoblastic leukemia.

The chain employs TRBV4-1 and TRBJ2-7, with D maybe TRBD2 (5 bases). CDR1 and CDR2 from the germline V gene are MGHRA and YSYEKL. Trimming left V 3 bases short and J 7 bases short, with 13 bases between. The CDR3 consists of 13 residues. CDR3 in DNA: TGCGCCAGCAGCCAGGGCAACTCGGGAGAGCAGTACTTC. Its translation: CASSQGNSGEQYF.

This sequence joins TRBV4-1 and TRBJ1-2; D unresolved. V shed 0 bases and J shed 3 bases, with 5 bases lying between them. The germline CDR1 and CDR2 sequences are MGHRA and YSYEKL. The CDR3 runs to 13 residues. The DNA of the CDR3 is TGCGCCAGCAGCCAAGAGGCCCACTATGGCTACACCTTC. Its translation: CASSQEAHYGYTF.

The chain combines TRBV5-1 with TRBJ2-7, with 9 bases lining up with TRBD1. Unmatched junction bases numbered 7, after V lost 7 bases and J lost 2 bases. Germline V lookup: CDR1 SGHRS, CDR2 YFSETQ. This CDR3 is built from 14 residues. In nucleotides, the CDR3 is TGCGCCAGCGCGCCGGGACAGGGTCCCTACGAGCAGTACTTC. This codes for CASAPGQGPYEQYF.

This clonotype was detected a few times. The rearrangement joins TRBV5-5 to TRBJ2-1, with 10 bases that match TRBD2. Germline loops: CDR1 SGHKS, CDR2 YYEKEE (reference sequence). J lost 7 bases, V lost 4 bases, and 14 bases had no gene match. The CDR3 loop spans 17 amino acids. Here the CDR3 reads CASSATLLAGVVNEQFF. CDR3 coding DNA: TGTGCCAGCAGCGCAACCCTTCTAGCGGGAGTTGTGAATGAGCAGTTCTTC.

This clonotype has just a few counts. V usage is TRBV10-2 and J usage is TRBJ1-3; tentative D call: TRBD1 (5 bases). Trimming shortened V by 7 bases and J by 4 bases, and 14 bases separated the two germline ends. There are 14 residues in the CDR3. Germline CDR1 and CDR2: WSHSY and SAAADI. CDR3 DNA sequence: TGCGCCAGCACCCTTGGGGGAGAGGGAAACACCATATATTTT. As protein: CASTLGGEGNTIYF.

The genes are TRBV5-1 and TRBJ2-2; D is possibly TRBD1 (6 bases). The CDR3 consists of 15 residues. Trimming removed 4 bases from V and 3 bases from J, with 13 bases in between. Germline V lookup: CDR1 SGHRS, CDR2 YFSETQ. The CDR3 DNA reads as TGCGCCAGCAGCAAGGGGGTCAGGGACACCGGGGAGCTGTTTTTT. It yields the protein CASSKGVRDTGELFF. The full variable domain, completed using reference TRBV5-1 and TRBJ2-2, is KAGVTQTPRYLIKTRGQQVTLSCSPISGHRSVSWYQQTPGQGLQFLFEYFSETQRNKGNFPGRFSGRQFSNSRSEMNVSTLELGDSALYLCASSKGVRDTGELFFGEGSRLTVL.

This clonotype turned up a few times. The rearrangement uses TRBV4-1 and TRBJ2-2, with a possible D match to TRBD2 (7 bases). This CDR3 is 17 amino acids long. Germline V gene data show CDR1 as MGHRA and CDR2 as YSYEKL. The V and J ends lost 4 bases and 1 base respectively, with 16 bases between them. CDR3 DNA: TGCGCCAGCAGCCCCGTTTGGGGGGGACAGAACACCGGGGAGCTGTTTTTT. As protein: CASSPVWGGQNTGELFF.

The CDR3 region is CASSQVGTTYNEQFF. CDR3 sequence (DNA): TGTGCCAGCAGCCAAGTGGGAACTACCTACAATGAGCAGTTCTTC. V gene TRBV3-1 combines with J gene TRBJ2-1; D uncertain. This CDR3 contains 15 residues. Germline V gene lookup returns CDR1 LGHDT and CDR2 YNNKEL (reference sequence). V lost 1 base, J lost 2 bases, and 9 bases lay in between.